A single sample is the source of the 25 T cell receptor beta chains below, sequenced in a study of vaccination and CD4 T cells after COVID-19. Cultured CD4+ T cells had their DNA profiled by the Oncomine TCR Beta short-read assay. Using the QIAamp micro DNA kit, genomic DNA was extracted from the CD4+ T cells that had been cultured. TCRdb ran MiXCR on the PCR reads and lists one entry per CDR3 protein. This table holds roughly 7,600 distinct CDR3 sequences, about 30% found once. Their specific antigens are unknown. Treatment reported: roughly 11-day PBMC culture with coronavirus spike peptide pools or control peptides (ViraFEST assay). From the unexposed donor, CD4+ T cells were collected ahead of the COVID-19 pandemic (2011-2018). Source material: CD4+ T cells from blood, cultured in vitro. These receptor sequences come from a human donor in good health.

The chain joins TRBV5-8 to TRBJ2-7, with D tentatively TRBD1 or TRBD2 (5 bases each). Germline-derived CDR1 and CDR2 are SGHTS and YDEGEE. Trimming cost V 0 bases and J 3 bases, with 13 bases left between them. The CDR3 length is 15 residues. The CDR3 loop is CASSLVSGSNYEQYF. Written as DNA, the CDR3 is TGTGCCAGCAGCTTGGTGTCAGGGAGTAACTACGAGCAGTACTTC.

This chain connects TRBV7-2 to TRBJ2-3; D possibly corresponds to TRBD1 (6 bases). Trimming removed 4 bases at V and 3 bases at J, with 26 bases between. The CDR3 sequence is 19 residues long. CDR1 and CDR2 (germline): SGHTA, FQGNSA. CDR3 coding DNA: TGTGCCAGCAGCTCCCACGCCAGGTGGGGGCGAGGGGTGACAGATACGCAGTATTTT. Residues: CASSSHARWGRGVTDTQYF.

The J gene is TRBJ1-2, the V gene TRBV6-5; TRBD1 might be the D (6 bases). Germline V lookup: CDR1 MNHEY, CDR2 SVGAGI. Between the trimmed V and J ends, which lost 2 bases and 7 bases, there was a span of 11 bases. The CDR3 has 13 amino acids. CDR3 protein: CASSYRSGVGYTF. For the CDR3, the DNA is TGTGCCAGCAGTTACCGGTCAGGGGTTGGCTACACCTTC.

The chain is built from TRBV19 and TRBJ1-5, with D hard to call. CDR1 is LNHDA, CDR2 SQIVND, per germline (reference sequence). V lost 9 bases, J lost 7 bases, and 19 bases lay in between. This CDR3 spans 14 amino acids. DNA for the CDR3: TGTGCCAGAAGGTCTGACCGGGCGGGGCAGCCCCAGCATTTT. Translating it yields CARRSDRAGQPQHF.

The J gene is TRBJ2-2, the V gene TRBV7-8; no clear D. Germline CDR1 SGHVS, CDR2 FQNEAQ. The V and J ends lost 5 bases and 11 bases respectively, with 18 bases between them. CDR3 length equals 14 residues. CDR3 amino acids: CASSRSRSFLELFF. The CDR3 coding sequence is TGTGCCAGCAGCCGCTCCCGCTCTTTCCTCGAGCTGTTTTTT.

The rearrangement joins TRBV19 to TRBJ1-2, with D perhaps matching TRBD1 (5 bases). Germline CDR1 and CDR2: LNHDA and SQIVND (reference sequence). The V gene lost 4 bases and the J gene lost 3 bases, with 15 bases spanning the gap. The CDR3 is 15 amino acids. The DNA of the CDR3 is TGTGCCAGTAGTAGGGGGACGGGAATTGACTATGGCTACACCTTC. Translation: CASSRGTGIDYGYTF. Full variable domain (missing parts from reference TRBV19 and TRBJ1-2): DGGITQSPKYLFRKEGQNVTLSCEQNLNHDAMYWYRQDPGQGLRLIYYSQIVNDFQKGDIAEGYSVSREKKESFPLTVTSAQKNPTAFYLCASSRGTGIDYGYTFGSGTRLTVV.

This clonotype was seen more than once but under ten times. This chain joins TRBV20-1 and TRBJ1-6; D is uncertain. The CDR3 loop spans 14 amino acids. The V gene lost 1 base and the J gene lost 7 bases, with 11 bases spanning the gap. Germline V CDR1 and CDR2: DFQATT, SNEGSKA (reference sequence). For the CDR3, the DNA is TGCAGTGCTAGAGCGAGGCGGGAGAATTCACCCCTCCACTTT. Residues: CSARARRENSPLHF.

The V gene is TRBV19, the J gene TRBJ1-5; 9 nucleotides align to TRBD1. CDR1 and CDR2 from the germline V gene are LNHDA and SQIVND (reference sequence). Trimming took 6 bases from V and 1 from J; bases not matched to a gene: 7. The length of the CDR3 is 16 residues. The DNA for the CDR3 is TGTGCCAGTAGACCCCGGGACAGGGTGAGCAATCAGCCCCAGCATTTT. Protein sequence: CASRPRDRVSNQPQHF.

About this clonotype itself: At one boundary the junction diverges from the germline segment, which might be a read error. The chain couples TRBV6-2 or TRBV6-3 to TRBJ2-7; 10 bases align to TRBD1. This CDR3 comprises 14 residues. Germline V CDR1 and CDR2: MNHEY, SVGEGT. The CDR3, as DNA: TGTGCCAGCAGCCGGACAGGGGGGACCTACAAGCAGTACTTC. Translation gives CASSRTGGTYKQYF.

The gene calls are TRBV7-9 and TRBJ1-5, with D possibly matching TRBD1 (5 bases). CDR1 and CDR2 from the germline V gene are SEHNR and FQNEAQ (reference sequence). V lost 5 bases and J 2 bases, leaving 13 bases between the germline ends. The CDR3 has 15 amino acids. The DNA for the CDR3 is TGTGCCAGCAGCCCCCAGGGAAGTCGCAATCAGCCCCAGCATTTT. Translation gives CASSPQGSRNQPQHF.

The chain has TRBV10-3 and TRBJ2-3; D is possibly TRBD2 (7 bases). CDR1 ENHRY and CDR2 SYGVKD come from the germline V gene. V was pared by 10 bases and J by 2 bases, with 31 bases between. The CDR3 covers 19 residues. The CDR3 reads CATTGGRENRAYYTDTQYF. CDR3 bases: TGTGCCACGACAGGCGGGCGGGAGAACAGGGCATATTACACAGATACGCAGTATTTT.

The chain combines TRBV18 with TRBJ1-5; perhaps TRBD1 as D (5 bases). CDR1 is KGHSH and CDR2 is LQKENI in the germline V gene. The CDR3 runs to 14 residues. V gave up 6 bases and J gave up 4 bases, with 13 bases separating them. Written as DNA, the CDR3 is TGTGCCAGCTCGCCGGGGCAGACAAATCAGCCCCAGCATTTT. Its translation: CASSPGQTNQPQHF.

A few counts support this clonotype. The chain recombines TRBV7-8 with TRBJ2-1, with D maybe TRBD2 (6 bases). The germline V gene has CDR1 SGHVS and CDR2 FQNEAQ. CDR3 length: 12 amino acids. V was trimmed by 5 bases and J by 7 bases, leaving 9 bases between them. The CDR3 nucleotides read TGTGCCAGCAGCCGAGGAGGGAATGAGCAGTTCTTC. Its protein is CASSRGGNEQFF.

This chain uses TRBV6-5 with TRBJ1-2; no definite D call. V lost 2 bases and J 0 bases, leaving 13 bases between the germline ends. Germline V gene data show CDR1 as MNHEY and CDR2 as SVGAGI. CDR3 length: 16 amino acids. The CDR3 region has the DNA TGTGCCAGCAGTTACGGCTTCCCATTAGCTAACTATGGCTACACCTTC. The encoded protein is CASSYGFPLANYGYTF.

Only a few counts were recorded for this clonotype. The gene calls are TRBV20-1 and TRBJ2-5; D is perhaps TRBD2 (6 bases). V gave up 6 bases and J gave up 2 bases, with 10 bases separating them. CDR3 size: 12 residues. Per the germline V gene, CDR1 is DFQATT and CDR2 is SNEGSKA (reference sequence). The CDR3 nucleotides are TGCAGTGCCCCGGGACTTCAAGAGACCCAGTACTTC. Protein sequence: CSAPGLQETQYF.

This clonotype was picked up a small number of times. The rearrangement joins TRBV28 to TRBJ2-2, with a possible D match to TRBD2 (6 bases). There are 16 residues in the CDR3. CDR1 MDHEN and CDR2 SYDVKM come from the germline V gene. The V and J ends lost 7 bases and 5 bases respectively, with 20 bases between them. Written as DNA, the CDR3 is TGTGCCAGCATCAAGGGGACTGGAGGGAGGACCGGGGAGCTGTTTTTT. This translates into CASIKGTGGRTGELFF.

This clonotype turned up a few times. The chain has TRBV19 and TRBJ2-7; weak D call: TRBD2 (5 bases). This CDR3 has 12 residues. CDR1 and CDR2 from the germline V gene are LNHDA and SQIVND (reference sequence). V was trimmed by 5 bases and J by 4 bases, leaving 9 bases between them. CDR3 residues: CASSRGEYEQYF. CDR3 nucleotides: TGTGCCAGTAGTCGGGGAGAATACGAGCAGTACTTC.

This clonotype has only a few counts. This sequence joins TRBV20-1 and TRBJ2-1; no definite D call. V dropped 5 bases and J dropped 0 bases, with 20 bases sitting between them. The germline V gene has CDR1 DFQATT and CDR2 SNEGSKA (reference sequence). This CDR3 comprises 17 residues. The CDR3 nucleotides are TGCAGTGCTGGCGGTTCCGGGCGCGAAAGCTCCTACAATGAGCAGTTCTTC. This encodes CSAGGSGRESSYNEQFF.

The chain couples TRBV7-9 to TRBJ2-3; the match to TRBD2 covers 8 bases. Germline CDR1 reads SEHNR; CDR2 reads FQNEAQ (reference sequence). This CDR3 spans 19 amino acids. Germline trimming cut 5 bases from V and 0 bases from J; bases unmatched to any gene: 16. CDR3 protein: CASSESYRLAPISTDTQYF. Written as DNA, the CDR3 is TGTGCCAGCAGCGAATCTTACAGACTAGCGCCCATTAGCACAGATACGCAGTATTTT.

This rearrangement joins TRBV21-1 to TRBJ2-7; the table's D call of TRBD2 was not tested on the DNA. TRBV21-1 is designated a pseudogene. The CDR3 has 14 amino acids. The CDR3 nucleotides are TGTGCCAGCAACCATGGGGAGCGGTCTAACGAGCAGTACTTC. Translating gives CASNHGERSNEQYF.

The J gene is TRBJ1-1, the V gene TRBV4-1, with D unclear. Germline V gives CDR1 MGHRA, CDR2 YSYEKL. The CDR3 is made up of 14 amino acids. The V gene lost 0 bases and the J gene lost 4 bases, with 9 bases spanning the gap. This CDR3 is CASSQDTVGTEAFF. The CDR3 nucleotides are TGCGCCAGCAGCCAAGATACGGTTGGCACTGAAGCTTTCTTT.

This clonotype was seen only a few times. This chain connects TRBV6-1 to TRBJ1-6, with D possibly being TRBD1 (5 bases). V was shortened by 0 bases and J by 7 bases, with 7 bases between the two germline ends. This CDR3 contains 14 residues. Looked up from germline, CDR1 is MNHNS and CDR2 is SASEGT. In DNA form, the CDR3 reads TGTGCCAGCAGTGAAGCGGGGGGAAATTCACCCCTCCACTTT. Translating gives CASSEAGGNSPLHF.

This chain links TRBV28 with TRBJ1-5; 8 bases agree with TRBD1. The CDR3 is made up of 13 amino acids. Germline V gene data show CDR1 as MDHEN and CDR2 as SYDVKM. With V trimmed by 11 bases and J by 2 bases, 5 bases remained unmatched. The CDR3 loop is CADQGAGNQPQHF. The CDR3 region has the DNA TGTGCCGACCAGGGGGCTGGCAATCAGCCCCAGCATTTT.

The rearrangement joins TRBV19 to TRBJ2-5, with D unresolved. V shed 5 bases and J shed 4 bases, with 11 bases lying between them. This CDR3 has 13 amino acids. Germline-derived CDR1 and CDR2 are LNHDA and SQIVND (reference sequence). CDR3 region: CASSDSKVETQYF. As DNA, the CDR3 is TGTGCCAGTAGTGATAGTAAGGTAGAGACCCAGTACTTC.

This rearrangement joins TRBV28 to TRBJ2-7; no reliable D call. V was trimmed by 5 bases and J by 5 bases, leaving 19 bases between them. CDR3 length: 15 amino acids. Germline lookup yields CDR1 MDHEN and CDR2 SYDVKM. The DNA for the CDR3 is TGTGCCAGCAGTACCCGGTTACTGAGGTCCCACGAGCAGTACTTC. Translating it yields CASSTRLLRSHEQYF.